Below, 24 T cell receptor beta chains from the same sample are listed, as sequenced in a study of T-cell reconstitution after alpha-beta-depleted transplantation in children. Library preparation (for TCRbeta) was performed with unique molecular identifiers. TCRdb itself ran the PCR reads through MiXCR, one entry per CDR3 protein. Of 98,000 or so distinct CDR3 sequences in the sample, less than 25% are singletons; the top ten hold 20% to 25%. The sample consisted of PBMCs, taken before TCRalphabeta/CD19-depleted stem cell transplant. Source of these receptors: a boy aged 2 to 9 with acute lymphoblastic leukemia, due to receive a stem cell transplant.

This clonotype was seen ten or more times. The V gene is TRBV7-9, the J gene TRBJ2-7, with TRBD2 identical over 7 bases. Germline V lookup: CDR1 SEHNR, CDR2 FQNEAQ (reference sequence). This CDR3 has 14 residues. After removal of 2 bases from V and 2 bases from J, the junction contained 3 bases not matched to a gene. The CDR3 DNA reads TGTGCCAGCAGCTTAAAAGCGGGACCCTACGAGCAGTACTTC. Translating it yields CASSLKAGPYEQYF.

The chain employs TRBV12-3 or TRBV12-4 and TRBJ2-2; 15 positions agree with TRBD2. The CDR3 contains 17 residues. V trimming: 3 bases; J trimming: 7 bases; junction bases outside the gene matches: 6. This CDR3 is CASSLGTSGRSGGELFF. In nucleotides, the CDR3 is TGTGCCAGCAGTTTGGGGACTAGCGGGAGGTCAGGCGGGGAGCTGTTTTTT.

This clonotype has a handful of counts. The V and J genes are TRBV5-4 and TRBJ2-1; D might be TRBD2 (6 bases). CDR3 size: 15 residues. The germline V gene encodes CDR1 SGHNT and CDR2 YYREEE (reference sequence). The germline V and J ends were trimmed by 4 bases and 3 bases, with 14 bases remaining between them. The CDR3 sequence is CASSPGVVVYNEQFF. The CDR3, as DNA: TGTGCCAGCAGCCCGGGGGTAGTAGTCTACAATGAGCAGTTCTTC.

The chain uses TRBV10-2 and TRBJ1-5; TRBD1 might be the D (5 bases). Germline CDR1 reads WSHSY; CDR2 reads SAAADI. Trimming took off 3 bases at V and 7 bases at J, with 13 bases between the two ends. This CDR3 comprises 14 residues. The CDR3 sequence: CASSESGFRQPQHF. The CDR3 bases are TGCGCCAGCAGTGAATCAGGGTTTCGGCAGCCCCAGCATTTT.

This clonotype was seen ten or more times. This chain links TRBV28 with TRBJ2-2, with TRBD2 identical over 9 bases. The CDR3 runs 16 residues. V lost 5 bases, J lost 5 bases, and 9 bases stayed unmatched. Germline CDR1 reads MDHEN; CDR2 reads SYDVKM. CDR3 residues: CASSPTSGGWTGELFF. The DNA of the CDR3 is TGTGCCAGCAGTCCGACTAGCGGAGGGTGGACCGGGGAGCTGTTTTTT.

This rearrangement joins TRBV5-1 to TRBJ2-7; 10 bases are a match to TRBD1. CDR3 length: 14 residues. CDR1 and CDR2 from the germline V gene are SGHRS and YFSETQ. Losses at the gene ends were 4 bases for V and 5 bases for J; bases not matched to a gene: 6. The CDR3 DNA is TGCGCCAGCAGCCAAGGGACAGGGGTGGACGAGCAGTACTTC. Protein: CASSQGTGVDEQYF. Filled out from reference TRBV5-1 and TRBJ2-7, the complete variable domain reads KAGVTQTPRYLIKTRGQQVTLSCSPISGHRSVSWYQQTPGQGLQFLFEYFSETQRNKGNFPGRFSGRQFSNSRSEMNVSTLELGDSALYLCASSQGTGVDEQYFGPGTRLTVT.

This clonotype occurred many times. V and J are TRBV29-1 and TRBJ2-2; unclear D gene. The CDR3 consists of 12 residues. Germline V gene data show CDR1 as SQVTM and CDR2 as ANQGSEA. V gave up 3 bases and J gave up 7 bases, with 9 bases separating them. The CDR3 sequence: CSVDRPGGELFF. Here the CDR3 DNA reads TGCAGCGTTGATAGACCGGGCGGGGAGCTGTTTTTT.

Only a few counts were recorded for this clonotype. The chain employs TRBV5-1 and TRBJ2-6, with D possibly being TRBD1 (6 bases). The CDR3 contains 16 residues. Per the germline V gene, CDR1 is SGHRS and CDR2 is YFSETQ. The ends were cut back, 0 bases at V and 2 bases at J, with 9 bases in the middle. The CDR3 DNA follows: TGCGCCAGCAGCTTGGGATCAGGGGCTGGGGCCAACGTCCTGACTTTC. This sequence encodes CASSLGSGAGANVLTF.

The gene calls are TRBV27 and TRBJ2-1; D might be TRBD2 (6 bases). The germline gives CDR1 MNHEY, CDR2 SMNVEV (reference sequence). The V end was cut by 0 bases, the J end by 6 bases, with 12 bases between. This CDR3 contains 15 residues. The CDR3 DNA reads as TGTGCCAGCAGTTTATCGGGCGGGACCGGCAATGAGCAGTTCTTC. As protein: CASSLSGGTGNEQFF.

The rearrangement joins TRBV11-1 to TRBJ2-7; maybe TRBD2 (6 bases). The germline gives CDR1 SGHAT, CDR2 FQDESV (reference sequence). The CDR3 has 15 amino acids. Trimming shortened V by 3 bases and J by 5 bases, and 17 bases separated the two germline ends. The CDR3 DNA follows: TGTGCCAGCAGCTTGGGCAGCGGAGGGGCCCACGAGCAGTACTTC. It encodes CASSLGSGGAHEQYF.

V usage is TRBV12-3 or TRBV12-4 and J usage is TRBJ2-1, with 11 bases aligning to TRBD2. The CDR3 loop spans 15 amino acids. The trim removed 5 bases at V and 6 bases at J, leaving 6 bases unmatched. The CDR3 protein is CASSPGLAEANEQFF. CDR3 coding DNA: TGTGCCAGCAGTCCGGGACTAGCGGAGGCCAATGAGCAGTTCTTC.

The V and J genes are TRBV20-1 and TRBJ2-1, with TRBD2 identical over 14 bases. Germline V gene sequence: CDR1 DFQATT, CDR2 SNEGSKA (reference sequence). V lost 5 bases, J lost 2 bases, and 5 bases stayed unmatched. The CDR3 has 16 amino acids. CDR3 region: CSASPGLAGAYNEQFF. The DNA for the CDR3 is TGCAGTGCTTCCCCGGGACTAGCGGGGGCCTACAATGAGCAGTTCTTC.

The table lists this clonotype with a few counts. The chain is built from TRBV10-3 and TRBJ2-5, with TRBD1 matching 7 bases. V was clipped by 10 bases and J by 0 bases; unmatched bases: 11. The CDR3 consists of 15 residues. Looked up from germline, CDR1 is ENHRY and CDR2 is SYGVKD. The CDR3 loop reads CATTTRDSNQETQYF. CDR3 in DNA: TGTGCCACAACCACCCGGGACAGCAACCAAGAGACCCAGTACTTC.

The rearrangement links TRBV9 to TRBJ2-7; TRBD2 might be the D (6 bases). The CDR3 is made up of 13 amino acids. CDR1 is SGDLS and CDR2 is YYNGEE in the germline V gene. Trimming removed 2 bases from V and 5 bases from J, with 11 bases in between. The CDR3 DNA is TGTGCCAGCAGCGTCGGGGGAGAGGACGAGCAGTACTTC. This encodes CASSVGGEDEQYF.

Only one count was recorded for this clonotype. J is TRBJ1-4 and V is TRBV20-1, with unresolved D. Germline CDR1 and CDR2: DFQATT and SNEGSKA (reference sequence). The V gene lost 3 bases and the J gene lost 4 bases, with 9 bases spanning the gap. The CDR3 is 13 residues long. DNA for the CDR3: TGCAGTGCTAGCGGAGGAGTTAATGAAAAACTGTTTTTT. Its protein is CSASGGVNEKLFF.

This clonotype was seen more than once but under ten times. This chain links TRBV5-1 with TRBJ2-2, with no clear D. V was shortened by 0 bases and J by 5 bases, with 11 bases between the two germline ends. Per germline, CDR1 SGHRS and CDR2 YFSETQ. The CDR3 covers 15 residues. The CDR3 coding sequence is TGCGCCAGCAGCTTGGAAACCTCCCCTACCGGGGAGCTGTTTTTT. It codes for CASSLETSPTGELFF.

The chain carries TRBV7-2 and TRBJ2-1; D gene unclear. Trimming took off 5 bases at V and 8 bases at J, with 7 bases between the two ends. The V gene's germline CDR1 is SGHTA and CDR2 FQGNSA. The CDR3 is made up of 11 amino acids. CDR3 coding DNA: TGTGCCAGCAGCCCCGGTCATGAGCAGTTCTTC. Amino acids: CASSPGHEQFF.

This clonotype was seen a handful of times. This chain links TRBV7-9 with TRBJ2-7; D is tentatively TRBD1 or TRBD2 (6 bases each). CDR1 and CDR2 (germline): SEHNR, FQNEAQ (reference sequence). The CDR3 sequence is 16 residues long. V was clipped by 5 bases and J by 3 bases, with 20 bases between them. The CDR3 here is CASSPQGTEGSYEQYF. CDR3 sequence (DNA): TGTGCCAGCAGCCCGCAGGGGACGGAGGGAAGCTACGAGCAGTACTTC.

The gene calls are TRBV6-1 and TRBJ2-6; D is undetermined. Between the trimmed V and J ends, which lost 8 bases and 1 base, there was a span of 9 bases. Germline V CDR1 and CDR2: MNHNS, SASEGT. This CDR3 comprises 14 residues. The CDR3 sequence: CASYAESGANVLTF. In DNA form, the CDR3 reads TGTGCCAGCTACGCGGAATCTGGGGCCAACGTCCTGACTTTC.

This clonotype was counted ten times or more. The rearrangement links TRBV5-1 to TRBJ2-3; unclear D gene. Germline CDR1 reads SGHRS; CDR2 reads YFSETQ. The CDR3 has 11 amino acids. V dropped 2 bases and J dropped 9 bases, with 7 bases sitting between them. CDR3 nucleotide sequence: TGCGCCAGCAGCTTAAGTAAGACGCAGTATTTT. This translates into CASSLSKTQYF.

The V gene is TRBV9, the J gene TRBJ2-3; 11 nucleotides agree with TRBD2. Germline CDR1 SGDLS, CDR2 YYNGEE. V was clipped by 4 bases and J by 1 base; unmatched bases: 5. The CDR3 spans 16 residues. For the CDR3, the DNA is TGTGCCAGCAGCTCGGGACTAGCGGAGCGCACAGATACGCAGTATTTT. Protein product: CASSSGLAERTDTQYF.

The chain joins TRBV29-1 to TRBJ1-4; D might be TRBD1 (5 bases). The CDR3 contains 12 residues. Germline assignment: CDR1 SQVTM and CDR2 ANQGSEA. V shed 6 bases and J shed 6 bases, with 11 bases lying between them. The CDR3 region is CSVRESDEKLFF. The CDR3 DNA reads TGCAGCGTCAGGGAGTCCGATGAAAAACTGTTTTTT.

This clonotype was seen only a few times. V usage is TRBV5-1 and J usage is TRBJ2-7, with 7 bases identical to TRBD1. The CDR3 contains 14 residues. The germline gives CDR1 SGHRS, CDR2 YFSETQ. The trim removed 3 bases at V and 6 bases at J, leaving 9 bases unmatched. This chain's CDR3 is CASSSAGQVREQYF. The CDR3 DNA reads as TGCGCCAGCAGCTCGGCCGGACAGGTCCGCGAGCAGTACTTC.

J is TRBJ2-7 and V is TRBV5-1, with 8 bases fitting TRBD2. Germline V gene data show CDR1 as SGHRS and CDR2 as YFSETQ. CDR3 size: 17 residues. The ends lost 0 bases at V and 1 base at J; junction bases unmatched: 9. The CDR3 loop reads CASSLAPTSGASYEQYF. The DNA for the CDR3 is TGCGCCAGCAGCTTGGCGCCCACTAGCGGAGCGTCCTACGAGCAGTACTTC.